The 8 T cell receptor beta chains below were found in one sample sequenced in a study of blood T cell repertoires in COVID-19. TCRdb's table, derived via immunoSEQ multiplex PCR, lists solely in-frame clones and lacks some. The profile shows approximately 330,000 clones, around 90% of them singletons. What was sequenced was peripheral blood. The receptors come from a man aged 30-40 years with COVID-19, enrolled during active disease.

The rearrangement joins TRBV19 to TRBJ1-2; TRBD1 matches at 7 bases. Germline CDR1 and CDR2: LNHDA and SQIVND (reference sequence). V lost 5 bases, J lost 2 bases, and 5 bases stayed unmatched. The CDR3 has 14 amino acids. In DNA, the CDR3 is TGTGCCAGTAGTGCACAGGGGCCCAACTATGGCTACACCTTC. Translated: CASSAQGPNYGYTF. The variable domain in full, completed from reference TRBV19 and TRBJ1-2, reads DGGITQSPKYLFRKEGQNVTLSCEQNLNHDAMYWYRQDPGQGLRLIYYSQIVNDFQKGDIAEGYSVSREKKESFPLTVTSAQKNPTAFYLCASSAQGPNYGYTFGSGTRLTVV.

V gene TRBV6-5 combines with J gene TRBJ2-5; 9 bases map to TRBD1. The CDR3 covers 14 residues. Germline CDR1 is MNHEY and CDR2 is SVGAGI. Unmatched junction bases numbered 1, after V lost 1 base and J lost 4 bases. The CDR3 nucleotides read TGTGCCAGCAGTTACTGGGGACAGGGAGAGACCCAGTACTTC. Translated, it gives CASSYWGQGETQYF.

The chain's CDR3 is CASSIVAENYGYTF. Here the CDR3 DNA reads TGTGCCAGTAGTATCGTCGCCGAGAACTATGGCTACACCTTC. The chain employs TRBV19 and TRBJ1-2; no definite D call. Germline V gives CDR1 LNHDA, CDR2 SQIVND (reference sequence). This CDR3 comprises 14 residues. Deletions cut 3 bases from V and 2 bases from J, with 10 bases between.

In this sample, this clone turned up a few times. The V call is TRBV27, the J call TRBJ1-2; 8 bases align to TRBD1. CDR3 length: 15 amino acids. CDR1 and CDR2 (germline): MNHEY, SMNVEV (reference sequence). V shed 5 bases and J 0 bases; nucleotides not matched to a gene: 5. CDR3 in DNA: TGTGCCAGCAGTCCTCGGACAGGGCCTAACTATGGCTACACCTTC. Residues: CASSPRTGPNYGYTF.

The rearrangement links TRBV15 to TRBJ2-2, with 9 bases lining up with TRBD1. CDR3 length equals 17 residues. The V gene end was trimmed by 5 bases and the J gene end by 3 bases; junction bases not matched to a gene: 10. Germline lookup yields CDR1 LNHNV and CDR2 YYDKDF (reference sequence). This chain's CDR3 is CATSRTPTGGDTGELFF. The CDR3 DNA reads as TGTGCCACCAGCCGTACGCCGACAGGGGGGGACACCGGGGAGCTGTTTTTT. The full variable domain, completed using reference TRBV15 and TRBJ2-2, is DAMVIQNPRYQVTQFGKPVTLSCSQTLNHNVMYWYQQKSSQAPKLLFHYYDKDFNNEADTPDNFQSRRPNTSFCFLDIRSPGLGDTAMYLCATSRTPTGGDTGELFFGEGSRLTVL.

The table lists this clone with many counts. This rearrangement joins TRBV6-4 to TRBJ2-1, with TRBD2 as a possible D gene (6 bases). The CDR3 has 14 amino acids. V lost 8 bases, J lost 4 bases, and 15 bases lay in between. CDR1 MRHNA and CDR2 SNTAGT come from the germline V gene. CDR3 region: CASHSGRDYNEQFF. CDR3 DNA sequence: TGTGCCAGCCATAGCGGCCGGGATTACAATGAGCAGTTCTTC.

CDR3 sequence: CASSPLLAGPYNEQFF. The CDR3 region has the DNA TGTGCCAGCAGCCCGCTACTAGCGGGGCCCTACAATGAGCAGTTCTTC. J is TRBJ2-1 and V is TRBV7-3, with TRBD2 identical over 10 bases. This CDR3 region has 16 residues. With 5 bases clipped from V and 2 bases from J, the junction kept 6 bases outside the gene matches. Germline CDR1 reads SGHTA; CDR2 reads FQGTGA.

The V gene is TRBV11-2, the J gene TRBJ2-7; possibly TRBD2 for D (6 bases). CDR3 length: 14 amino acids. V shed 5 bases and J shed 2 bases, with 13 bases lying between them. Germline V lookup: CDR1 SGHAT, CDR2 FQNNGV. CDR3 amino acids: CASSPGLRPYEQYF. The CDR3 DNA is TGTGCCAGCAGCCCGGGACTGAGACCCTACGAGCAGTACTTC.